Below, 4 T cell receptor beta chains from the same sample are listed, as sequenced in a study of blood T cell repertoires in COVID-19. TCRdb's table, derived via immunoSEQ multiplex PCR, lists solely in-frame clones and lacks some. The sample lists almost 400,000 clones; roughly 89% were seen once. Sequencing used PBMCs or T cells enriched from blood (not recorded which). These receptors were obtained from a woman under 40 who had recovered from COVID-19.

V and J are TRBV14 and TRBJ1-6; possibly TRBD1 for D (6 bases). The ends were cut back, 3 bases at V and 0 bases at J, with 12 bases in the middle. Per germline, CDR1 SGHDN and CDR2 FVKESK. This CDR3 contains 17 residues. Written as DNA, the CDR3 is TGTGCCAGCAGCCAGTGGACAGCAAGCTCCTATAATTCACCCCTCCACTTT. It yields the protein CASSQWTASSYNSPLHF.

The CDR3 reads CASSRTGDYGYTF. CDR3 DNA sequence: TGTGCCAGCTCAAGGACAGGGGACTATGGCTACACCTTC. This chain connects TRBV18 to TRBJ1-2; 9 bases are a match to TRBD1. Losses at the gene ends were 5 bases for V and 3 bases for J; bases not matched to a gene: 1. Germline values: CDR1 KGHSH, CDR2 LQKENI. The CDR3 runs 13 residues. The full variable domain, completed using reference TRBV18 and TRBJ1-2, is NAGVMQNPRHLVRRRGQEARLRCSPMKGHSHVYWYRQLPEEGLKFMVYLQKENIIDESGMPKERFSAEFPKEGPSILRIQQVVRGDSAAYFCASSRTGDYGYTFGSGTRLTVV.

The V call is TRBV27, the J call TRBJ1-6; TRBD1 matches at 10 bases. The length of the CDR3 is 14 residues. Germline V lookup: CDR1 MNHEY, CDR2 SMNVEV (reference sequence). The V segment lost 1 base and the J segment 9 bases; nucleotides outside the gene matches: 0. The CDR3 sequence is CASSLWTGGSPLHF. In DNA, the CDR3 is TGTGCCAGCAGTTTATGGACAGGGGGTTCACCCCTCCACTTT.

The V and J genes are TRBV30 and TRBJ1-2; 9 bases match TRBD1. Germline V gene sequence: CDR1 GTSNPN, CDR2 SVGIG (reference sequence). V lost 0 bases and J lost 4; bases outside the gene matches: 6. CDR3 length: 15 residues. The CDR3 loop is CAWSVPGTGSYGYTF. The CDR3 nucleotides are TGTGCCTGGAGTGTACCCGGGACAGGGTCCTATGGCTACACCTTC.